Shown below are 21 T cell receptor beta chains from a single sample sequenced in a study of vaccination and CD4 T cells after COVID-19. No antigen has been assigned to these receptors. Sequence data for DNA of cultured CD4+ T cells were generated by the Oncomine TCR Beta short-read assay. TCRdb independently ran MiXCR on the PCR reads; one entry per CDR3 protein. The repertoire holds about 17,000 distinct CDR3 sequences, with more than 40% as singletons. Time point indicated: late sampling 161 to 241 days after vaccination in a few convalescent patients. The treatment is: 10-day PBMC culture with coronavirus spike peptide pools or control peptides (ViraFEST assay). The sample consisted of CD4+ T cells from blood, cultured in vitro, taken about 7 months after SARS-CoV-2 vaccination. These receptors originate from a human donor who had recovered from COVID-19.

This clonotype was counted only a few times. The chain joins TRBV20-1 to TRBJ1-2, with no clear D. The length of the CDR3 is 12 residues. CDR1 is DFQATT and CDR2 is SNEGSKA in the germline V gene (reference sequence). V was cut by 3 bases and J by 6 bases, with 11 bases left in between. CDR3 in DNA: TGCAGTGCTAGTGTGGAGGTGGATGGCTACACCTTC. Protein product: CSASVEVDGYTF.

This clonotype was seen only a few times. The chain couples TRBV27 to TRBJ2-5; D is uncertain. The V end lost 2 bases, the J end lost 5 bases, and 9 bases lay between the germline ends. The V gene's germline CDR1 is MNHEY and CDR2 SMNVEV (reference sequence). The CDR3 length is 13 residues. In DNA form, the CDR3 reads TGTGCCAGCAGTTTAAGTATAGGTGAGACCCAGTACTTC. This encodes CASSLSIGETQYF.

This clonotype was detected only once. V and J are TRBV10-3 and TRBJ2-2, with TRBD2 matching 13 bases. Germline V gene lookup returns CDR1 ENHRY and CDR2 SYGVKD. CDR3 size: 17 residues. The V segment lost 5 bases and the J segment 0 bases; nucleotides outside the gene matches: 3. The CDR3 nucleotides read TGTGCCATCAGTCCGACTAGCGGGGGGCCGAACACCGGGGAGCTGTTTTTT. Amino acids: CAISPTSGGPNTGELFF.

The chain has TRBV15 and TRBJ2-5; 7 bases line up with TRBD2. The germline V gene encodes CDR1 LNHNV and CDR2 YYDKDF (reference sequence). Trimming took 6 bases from V and 2 from J; bases not matched to a gene: 3. The CDR3 spans 13 residues. CDR3 sequence: CATRGRGQETQYF. CDR3 nucleotide sequence: TGTGCCACCAGGGGGAGGGGACAAGAGACCCAGTACTTC.

This clonotype has only a few counts. The chain joins TRBV21-1 to TRBJ2-3; the table calls TRBD1, which could not be checked here. TRBV21-1 is deemed a pseudogene. The CDR3 is made up of 13 amino acids. CDR3: CASIEGTTDTQYF. The DNA of the CDR3 is TGTGCCAGCATTGAAGGGACCACAGATACGCAGTATTTT.

The chain employs TRBV24-1 and TRBJ2-1, with 9 bases identical to TRBD1. Per the germline V gene, CDR1 is KGHDR and CDR2 is SFDVKD. This CDR3 spans 16 amino acids. The J segment lost 7 bases and the V segment lost 4 bases, leaving 10 bases of the junction unmatched. The CDR3 DNA sequence: TGTGCCACCAGTGAAACAGGGGGCGGAAGTAGAAATGAGCAGTTCTTC. It encodes CATSETGGGSRNEQFF.

This clonotype was seen a few times. V gene TRBV20-1 combines with J gene TRBJ1-2, with unresolved D. Trimming stripped 6 bases from V and 6 bases from J, with 14 bases between. This CDR3 has 12 amino acids. CDR1 is DFQATT and CDR2 is SNEGSKA in the germline V gene (reference sequence). CDR3 region: CSAIVSLNGYTF. The DNA for the CDR3 is TGCAGTGCCATTGTCAGCCTAAATGGCTACACCTTC.

This chain links TRBV5-6 with TRBJ1-2; no firm D call. V lost 1 base to trimming and J lost 4 bases, with 14 bases between them. CDR3 length: 15 amino acids. CDR1 is SGHDT, CDR2 YYEEEE, per germline. In DNA, the CDR3 is TGTGCCAGCAGCTTGTTGCGGGCCGAATTCTATGGCTACACCTTC. Its protein product is CASSLLRAEFYGYTF.

The chain's CDR3 is CASSALGPANTGELFF. The CDR3 DNA is TGTGCCAGCAGCGCCTTGGGACCCGCGAACACCGGGGAGCTGTTTTTT. The chain recombines TRBV6-4 with TRBJ2-2; perhaps D is TRBD1 or TRBD2 (5 bases each). The CDR3 is 16 amino acids. Germline V lookup: CDR1 MRHNA, CDR2 SNTAGT. The germline V and J ends were trimmed by 6 bases and 0 bases, with 14 bases remaining between them.

V is TRBV6-1 and J is TRBJ1-2; D ambiguous. The CDR3 length is 11 residues. Trimming took off 4 bases at V and 7 bases at J, with 7 bases between the two ends. Germline V gene lookup returns CDR1 MNHNS and CDR2 SASEGT. The CDR3 protein is CASSGGFGYTF. Here the CDR3 DNA reads TGTGCCAGCAGTGGGGGTTTTGGCTACACCTTC.

This clonotype was seen just once. V usage is TRBV7-9 and J usage is TRBJ2-7, with 9 positions matching TRBD2. V lost 8 bases, J lost 5 bases, and 13 bases stayed unmatched. The CDR3 contains 15 residues. CDR1 and CDR2 (germline): SEHNR, FQNEAQ (reference sequence). Written as DNA, the CDR3 is TGTGCCAGCGCCGCAGATTTAGCGGGAGCGGACGAGCAGTACTTC. This translates into CASAADLAGADEQYF.

This rearrangement joins TRBV7-2 to TRBJ2-1, with D maybe TRBD2 (5 bases). V lost 5 bases, J lost 4 bases, and 15 bases lay in between. In germline, CDR1 is SGHTA, CDR2 FQGNSA. This CDR3 has 15 residues. The CDR3 DNA follows: TGTGCCAGCAGCCCACAGAGGGCGTTGTACAATGAGCAGTTCTTC. This sequence encodes CASSPQRALYNEQFF.

The V call is TRBV15, the J call TRBJ1-2, with 7 bases matching TRBD1. The CDR3 consists of 13 residues. With 0 bases clipped from V and 11 bases from J, the junction kept 6 bases outside the gene matches. Germline loops: CDR1 LNHNV, CDR2 YYDKDF (reference sequence). CDR3 protein: CATSREGQRPYTF. In DNA, the CDR3 is TGTGCCACCAGCAGAGAGGGACAGCGTCCATACACCTTC.

The gene calls are TRBV6-1 and TRBJ1-5, with TRBD1 matching 7 bases. The CDR3 loop spans 16 amino acids. The germline CDR1 and CDR2 sequences are MNHNS and SASEGT. J gave up 0 bases and V 5 bases, and 7 bases lay outside the gene matches. The CDR3, as DNA: TGTGCCAGCAGTAAACAGGGGACACGTAGCAATCAGCCCCAGCATTTT. Translation gives CASSKQGTRSNQPQHF.

The chain carries TRBV20-1 and TRBJ2-4; 7 bases match TRBD2. CDR1 and CDR2 from the germline V gene are DFQATT and SNEGSKA (reference sequence). The CDR3 has 14 residues. J lost 8 bases, V lost 6 bases, and 13 bases had no gene match. The CDR3 is CSARSGLRRDIQYF. CDR3 nucleotides: TGCAGTGCAAGATCGGGACTACGTCGGGACATTCAGTACTTC.

This chain links TRBV6-5 with TRBJ2-7, with 7 bases identical to TRBD1. The germline V gene encodes CDR1 MNHEY and CDR2 SVGAGI. The CDR3 spans 15 residues. Losses at the gene ends were 0 bases for V and 2 bases for J; bases not matched to a gene: 4. CDR3 sequence (DNA): TGTGCCAGCAGTTACTCGTTTCAGGGGGCCTACGAGCAGTACTTC. This translates into CASSYSFQGAYEQYF.

The chain couples TRBV6-2 or TRBV6-3 to TRBJ2-7; D is unclear. The CDR3 extends over 16 amino acids. Germline CDR1 is MNHEY and CDR2 is SVGEGT. V shed 0 bases and J shed 0 bases, with 12 bases lying between them. The CDR3 reads CASSYSDPRSSYEQYF. CDR3 bases: TGTGCCAGCAGTTACTCCGACCCTCGGTCCTCCTACGAGCAGTACTTC.

This clonotype was detected a few times. The genes are TRBV15 and TRBJ2-7; perhaps TRBD1 as D (5 bases). This CDR3 contains 14 residues. Germline V gene data show CDR1 as LNHNV and CDR2 as YYDKDF (reference sequence). The V end lost 8 bases, the J end lost 5 bases, and 19 bases lay between the germline ends. Here the CDR3 DNA reads TGTGCCACCGAAGCAGGGCCGGGTAGGGACGAGCAGTACTTC. Its protein is CATEAGPGRDEQYF.

In its sample, this clonotype was seen a few times. The chain is built from TRBV15 and TRBJ1-2; unclear D gene. V lost 0 bases and J lost 8, with 10 bases in between. Germline CDR1 and CDR2: LNHNV and YYDKDF (reference sequence). The CDR3 covers 13 residues. The CDR3: CATSRDRAWGYTF. CDR3 DNA: TGTGCCACCAGCAGAGATCGGGCTTGGGGCTACACCTTC.

This clonotype was found a few times. The gene calls are TRBV28 and TRBJ2-7; 9 bases line up with TRBD1. The CDR3 covers 15 residues. Germline loops: CDR1 MDHEN, CDR2 SYDVKM. V lost 6 bases to trimming and J lost 7 bases; unmatched junction nucleotides: 13. CDR3 bases: TGTGCCAGCAGCCCTCCCGGGACAGGGCGATATGAGCAGTACTTC. Its protein product is CASSPPGTGRYEQYF.

V is TRBV20-1 and J is TRBJ2-7; the match to TRBD2 covers 11 bases. The CDR3 covers 14 residues. Germline V gene data show CDR1 as DFQATT and CDR2 as SNEGSKA (reference sequence). V was clipped by 4 bases and J by 3 bases; unmatched bases: 5. This CDR3 is CSATDSGRGYEQYF. In DNA form, the CDR3 reads TGCAGTGCTACGGATAGCGGGAGGGGCTACGAGCAGTACTTC.